This is a list of T cell receptor beta chains from one sample in a study of T cell responses to AZD1222 COVID-19 vaccine. TCRdb's copy holds only in-frame clones and misses some; the assay was immunoSEQ multiplex PCR. Among roughly 150,000 clones, more than 85% were seen once, and the ten largest hold roughly 2.3%. This sample comprised peripheral blood, obtained on day 0 of AZD1222 vaccination. The receptors derive from an adult in good health. The CDR3 runs from the conserved cysteine through the conserved F or W. The D gene is left open where the match is weak. Clone size is stated in some rows and not others, as once, few, many or a class when expanded.

clone_size j_call d_call v_call cdr3_aa cdr3_nt
. TRBJ1-3 . TRBV10-2 CASSEGAGNTIYF TGCGCCAGCAGTGAGGGGGCTGGAAACACCATATATTTT
. TRBJ1-1 . TRBV13 CASSPGGVQHPFF TGTGCCAGCAGTCCTGGGGGGGTGCAGCATCCTTTCTTT
. TRBJ2-2 TRBD2 TRBV27 CASRASGSAETGELFF TGTGCCAGCAGGGCTAGCGGGAGCGCCGAAACCGGGGAGCTGTTTTTT
once TRBJ1-5 . TRBV4-3 CASSQTLTANQPQHF TGCGCCAGCAGCCAGACGCTGACAGCCAATCAGCCCCAGCATTTT
. TRBJ2-1 . TRBV5-6 CASSPVRGQSNEQFF TGTGCCAGCAGCCCGGTACGGGGGCAGAGCAATGAGCAGTTCTTC
. TRBJ2-1 . TRBV11-3 CASSLGGFVDEQFF TGTGCCAGCAGCTTAGGCGGCTTTGTGGATGAGCAGTTCTTC
. TRBJ2-3 . TRBV9 CASSLLPELTDTQYF TGTGCCAGCAGCCTACTACCAGAACTCACAGATACGCAGTATTTT
. TRBJ2-1 TRBD2 TRBV7-2 CASTQGTSGRRSYNEQFF TGTGCCAGCACCCAAGGGACTAGCGGGCGTCGCTCCTACAATGAGCAGTTCTTC
. TRBJ1-6 . TRBV6-5 CASSYSLSVPNSPLHF TGTGCCAGCAGTTACTCTCTGTCAGTACCGAATTCACCCCTCCACTTT
once TRBJ2-1 . TRBV5-8 CASSLGGAFYNEQFF TGTGCCAGCAGCTTGGGAGGGGCCTTTTACAATGAGCAGTTCTTC
. TRBJ2-2 TRBD1 TRBV18 CASSDRGLANTGELFF TGTGCCAGCTCGGACAGGGGGCTCGCGAACACCGGGGAGCTGTTTTTT
few TRBJ1-3 . TRBV11-2 CASSDKSSGNTIYF TGTGCCAGCAGCGACAAGAGCTCTGGAAACACCATATATTTT
. TRBJ2-5 . TRBV30 CAWSGYRDLAYQETQYF TGTGCCTGGAGTGGGTACAGGGACCTGGCCTACCAAGAGACCCAGTACTTC
. TRBJ2-1 . TRBV14 CASSQKPGSPSYNEQFF TGTGCCAGCAGCCAAAAGCCGGGGTCCCCCTCCTACAATGAGCAGTTCTTC
. TRBJ2-5 TRBD1 TRBV3-1/TRBV3-2 CASSQGRGTGPQETQYF TGTGCCAGCAGCCAAGGGCGGGGGACAGGGCCTCAAGAGACCCAGTACTTC
. TRBJ2-6 TRBD1 TRBV19 CATGDRGLSGANVLTF TGTGCCACCGGGGACAGGGGGCTGTCTGGGGCCAACGTCCTGACTTTC
once TRBJ1-6 TRBD1 TRBV5-6 CASRPTGGFGSPLHF TGTGCCAGCAGACCGACAGGGGGCTTTGGATCACCCCTCCACTTT
. TRBJ2-7 . TRBV3-1/TRBV3-2 CASSQGRRDERCEQYF TGTGCCAGCAGCCAAGGCAGGCGGGATGAGAGATGCGAGCAGTACTTC
. TRBJ1-3 . TRBV7-6 CASSLGQRSGNTIYF TGTGCCAGCAGCTTAGGTCAGAGATCTGGAAACACCATATATTTT
. TRBJ2-3 TRBD2 TRBV30 CAWRRGAKDAGTDTQYF TGTGCCTGGAGGCGGGGGGCAAAGGATGCGGGCACAGATACGCAGTATTTT
. TRBJ1-5 . TRBV21-1 CASSLAHF TGTGCCAGCTCCCTTGCCCATTTT
. TRBJ2-1 TRBD2 TRBV7-9 CASSAGTSAQFF TGTGCCAGCAGCGCCGGGACTAGCGCGCAGTTCTTC
. TRBJ2-6 . TRBV2 CASSASSGANVLTF TGTGCCAGCAGTGCAAGCTCTGGGGCCAACGTCCTGACTTTC
. TRBJ2-2 . TRBV7-8 CASSRDGTGELFF TGTGCCAGCAGCCGGGACGGCACCGGGGAGCTGTTTTTT
. TRBJ1-4 . TRBV5-5 CASSQGREEKLFF TGTGCCAGCAGCCAGGGGAGAGAGGAAAAACTGTTTTTT
. TRBJ1-2 . TRBV6-2/TRBV6-3 CASSYPGVAVYGYTF TGTGCCAGCAGTTACCCAGGGGTTGCCGTCTATGGCTACACCTTC
. TRBJ1-5 . TRBV6-4 CASSIDTDQPQHF TGTGCCAGCAGTATAGACACAGATCAGCCCCAGCATTTT
. TRBJ2-7 TRBD2 TRBV7-2 CASSIHSGGSYEQYF TGTGCCAGCAGCATCCATAGCGGGGGTTCCTACGAGCAGTACTTC
. TRBJ2-2 TRBD2 TRBV11-2 CASSLVSGLAPGELFF TGTGCCAGCAGCTTAGTGTCGGGACTAGCGCCCGGGGAGCTGTTTTTT
. TRBJ2-2 . TRBV7-9 CASSPLVVGWSGELFF TGTGCCAGCAGCCCCCTGGTAGTCGGGTGGAGCGGGGAGCTGTTTTTT
. TRBJ2-1 . TRBV24-1 CATSDLLVSSYNEQFF TGTGCCACCAGTGATCTGTTAGTGAGCTCCTACAATGAGCAGTTCTTC
. TRBJ1-3 . TRBV2 CAGSQGSPGNTIYF TGTGCCGGATCACAGGGTTCACCTGGAAACACCATATATTTT
. TRBJ2-7 TRBD2 TRBV28 CASSSVSQRGSYEQYF TGTGCCAGCAGCTCAGTCAGCCAGCGGGGCTCCTACGAGCAGTACTTC
. TRBJ1-3 . TRBV9 CASRTGNTIYF TGTGCCAGCAGAACTGGAAACACCATATATTTT
once TRBJ1-5 TRBD1 TRBV7-2 CASSTSTGGGQPQHF TGTGCCAGCAGCACTTCTACAGGGGGCGGACAGCCCCAGCATTTT
. TRBJ2-4 . TRBV4-1 CASSQGSLGMAKNIQYF TGCGCCAGCAGCCAAGGTTCCCTAGGGATGGCCAAAAACATTCAGTACTTC
. TRBJ1-3 TRBD1 TRBV3-1/TRBV3-2 CASSLSGTGGNTIYF TGTGCCAGCAGCCTTTCTGGGACAGGGGGAAACACCATATATTTT
. TRBJ1-3 . TRBV5-5 CASSLLQGLVYGNTIYF TGTGCCAGCAGCTTACTTCAGGGTTTAGTTTACGGAAACACCATATATTTT
. TRBJ1-2 . TRBV20-1 CSASPDPYTF TGCAGTGCTAGTCCCGATCCCTACACCTTC
once TRBJ1-2 TRBD1 TRBV10-3 CANKDRGGYTF TGTGCCAACAAGGACAGGGGAGGCTACACCTTC
. TRBJ1-5 . TRBV6-5 CASSQGRSQPQHF TGTGCCAGCAGCCAGGGCCGAAGTCAGCCCCAGCATTTT
. TRBJ1-5 . TRBV5-1 CASSLGGADQPQHF TGCGCCAGCAGCTTGGGAGGGGCGGATCAGCCCCAGCATTTT
. TRBJ1-4 . TRBV18 CASSPPMEGGEKLFF TGTGCCAGCTCACCACCGATGGAGGGGGGAGAAAAACTGTTTTTT
. TRBJ2-5 . TRBV15 CATSRVFARGPETQYF TGTGCCACCAGCAGAGTTTTTGCCAGGGGCCCGGAGACCCAGTACTTC
. TRBJ2-7 . TRBV20-1 CSAGGQYEQYF TGCAGTGCTGGGGGACAATACGAGCAGTACTTC
once TRBJ1-2 TRBD1 TRBV6-5 CASRGQGAQDYGYTF TGTGCCAGCAGAGGTCAGGGGGCGCAAGACTATGGCTACACCTTC
. TRBJ2-4 . TRBV6-1 CASSEQATKNIQYF TGTGCCAGCAGTGAACAGGCAACCAAAAACATTCAGTACTTC
. TRBJ2-1 . TRBV19 CASSPSSAKSNEQFF TGTGCCAGTAGCCCCTCCTCGGCCAAGAGCAATGAGCAGTTCTTC
. TRBJ2-3 TRBD2 TRBV27 CASSRRGAATDTQYF TGTGCCAGCAGTCGGCGGGGGGCCGCCACAGATACGCAGTATTTT
. TRBJ1-1 . TRBV7-9 CASSQEAATVGTF TGTGCCAGCAGCCAAGAAGCCGCTACTGTTGGGACATTT
few TRBJ1-5 . TRBV27 CASSFNSGSGNQPQHF TGTGCCAGCAGTTTCAATTCTGGGAGTGGGAATCAGCCCCAGCATTTT